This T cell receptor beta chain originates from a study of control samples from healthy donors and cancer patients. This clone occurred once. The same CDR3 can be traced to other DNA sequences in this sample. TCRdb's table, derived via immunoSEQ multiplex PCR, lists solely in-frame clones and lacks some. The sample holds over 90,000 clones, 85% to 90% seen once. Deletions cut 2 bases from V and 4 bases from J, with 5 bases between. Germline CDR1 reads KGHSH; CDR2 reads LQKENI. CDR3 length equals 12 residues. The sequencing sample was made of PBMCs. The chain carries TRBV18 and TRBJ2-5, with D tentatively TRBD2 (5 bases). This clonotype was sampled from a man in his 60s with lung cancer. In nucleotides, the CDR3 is TGTGCCAGCTCACCAGGAGGAGAGACCCAGTACTTC. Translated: CASSPGGETQYF.